These 20 T cell receptor beta chains share one sample of origin, sequenced in a study of shared clonotypes between healthy human individuals (dated by TCRdb to 2020 to 2021). Library preparation employed the immunoSEQ multiplex PCR assay. TCRdb's version of the immuneACCESS table is confined to in-frame rearrangements and falls short of the full clone set. An unresolved V gene accounts for under half of the shortfall where checked; the remainder is of unknown origin. This sample lists 300,000 or so clones; around 74% were detected once. About 9.4% of the sample is held by the ten biggest clonotypes. The sample taken for sequencing was memory CD4+ T cells sorted from blood. The meaning of the sample's cell subset or site label: CD45RA-negative fraction. The receptor source for this set is a man aged 30 to 39 in good health.

V is TRBV6-5 and J is TRBJ1-2; 7 nucleotides line up with TRBD1. V lost 6 bases to trimming and J lost 3 bases; unmatched junction nucleotides: 1. The germline CDR1 and CDR2 sequences are MNHEY and SVGAGI. The CDR3 extends over 12 amino acids. The CDR3 reads CASSRGYYGYTF. The CDR3 DNA follows: TGTGCCAGCAGCAGGGGGTACTATGGCTACACCTTC.

The V and J genes are TRBV11-3 and TRBJ2-3; the match to TRBD2 covers 10 bases. Trimming removed 5 bases from V and 5 bases from J; junction bases left unmatched: 10. The CDR3 is 16 amino acids. Germline-derived CDR1 and CDR2 are SGHNT and YENEEA. The CDR3 loop reads CASSLLAGGGGDTQYF. In nucleotides, the CDR3 is TGTGCCAGCAGCCTTTTAGCGGGAGGAGGAGGAGATACGCAGTATTTT.

The rearrangement links TRBV18 to TRBJ2-1, with no clear D. The length of the CDR3 is 15 residues. Trimming pared 3 bases from V and 8 bases from J, leaving 17 bases between. Germline loops: CDR1 KGHSH, CDR2 LQKENI. The CDR3 spells CASSPFRTQDHEQFF. The CDR3, as DNA: TGTGCCAGCTCACCTTTTCGAACCCAGGACCATGAGCAGTTCTTC.

The J gene is TRBJ2-3, the V gene TRBV5-1, with TRBD1 identical over 7 bases. With 0 bases clipped from V and 4 bases from J, the junction kept 5 bases outside the gene matches. From germline, CDR1 is SGHRS and CDR2 YFSETQ. The CDR3 is 15 residues long. CDR3 sequence reads: CASSLEGQLSDTQYF. The CDR3 DNA follows: TGCGCCAGCAGCTTGGAGGGACAGTTGTCAGATACGCAGTATTTT. The full variable domain, with the rest looked up from reference TRBV5-1 and TRBJ2-3, is KAGVTQTPRYLIKTRGQQVTLSCSPISGHRSVSWYQQTPGQGLQFLFEYFSETQRNKGNFPGRFSGRQFSNSRSEMNVSTLELGDSALYLCASSLEGQLSDTQYFGPGTRLTVL.

This clone was found a few times. The genes are TRBV4-3 and TRBJ2-1; 7 positions agree with TRBD2. Trimming took 4 bases from V and 0 from J; bases not matched to a gene: 3. The V gene's germline CDR1 is LGHNA and CDR2 YSLEER. This CDR3 is 15 amino acids long. CDR3: CASSPKRGSYNEQFF. CDR3 nucleotide sequence: TGCGCCAGCAGCCCCAAGCGGGGCTCCTACAATGAGCAGTTCTTC.

The chain links TRBV9 to TRBJ1-5; 8 positions agree with TRBD1. The germline V gene encodes CDR1 SGDLS and CDR2 YYNGEE. The trim removed 0 bases at V and 7 bases at J, leaving 9 bases unmatched. The length of the CDR3 is 16 residues. The CDR3 nucleotides read TGTGCCAGCAGCGTAGACCGGGACAGGAGTAGCCAGCCCCAGCATTTT. It codes for CASSVDRDRSSQPQHF.

V gene TRBV27 combines with J gene TRBJ2-7, with D perhaps TRBD1 or TRBD2 (5 bases each). V was shortened by 3 bases and J by 6 bases, with 9 bases between the two germline ends. This CDR3 comprises 12 residues. Germline CDR1 is MNHEY and CDR2 is SMNVEV (reference sequence). The CDR3 nucleotides are TGTGCCAGCAGTTTGGGGGTCGGCGAGCAGTACTTC. Protein sequence: CASSLGVGEQYF.

The chain uses TRBV2 and TRBJ2-5, with TRBD1 as a possible D gene (5 bases). Germline V gene data show CDR1 as SNHLY and CDR2 as FYNNEI. Trimming pared 4 bases from V and 1 base from J, leaving 7 bases between. This CDR3 has 13 amino acids. For the CDR3, the DNA is TGTGCCAGCAGTGCCGACAGCCAAGAGACCCAGTACTTC. Its translation is CASSADSQETQYF.

The V and J genes are TRBV19 and TRBJ2-3; 12 bases are shared with TRBD1. The CDR3 loop spans 17 amino acids. Germline loops: CDR1 LNHDA, CDR2 SQIVND (reference sequence). Trimming removed 5 bases from V and 2 bases from J; junction bases left unmatched: 8. The CDR3 DNA is TGTGCCAGTAGTCGACTGGGACAGGGGGCTCCCACAGATACGCAGTATTTT. Translation: CASSRLGQGAPTDTQYF. Filled out from reference TRBV19 and TRBJ2-3, the complete variable domain reads DGGITQSPKYLFRKEGQNVTLSCEQNLNHDAMYWYRQDPGQGLRLIYYSQIVNDFQKGDIAEGYSVSREKKESFPLTVTSAQKNPTAFYLCASSRLGQGAPTDTQYFGPGTRLTVL.

This clone has a count of ten or more. This chain uses TRBV6-5 with TRBJ1-1, with D possibly TRBD1 on 5 matching bases. The CDR3 spans 13 residues. From germline, CDR1 is MNHEY and CDR2 SVGAGI. V lost 2 bases to trimming and J lost 3 bases, with 7 bases between them. CDR3 DNA: TGTGCCAGCAGTTACCTGGGGGACACTGAAGCTTTCTTT. It yields the protein CASSYLGDTEAFF.

The rearrangement joins TRBV7-2 to TRBJ1-1, with D perhaps matching TRBD1 (5 bases). Germline V lookup: CDR1 SGHTA, CDR2 FQGNSA. Trimming took off 6 bases at V and 4 bases at J, with 12 bases between the two ends. CDR3 size: 13 residues. The DNA for the CDR3 is TGTGCCAGCAGTGCTCAGGGCGGCACTGAAGCTTTCTTT. Translated, it gives CASSAQGGTEAFF.

In its sample, this clone was seen many times. The V and J genes are TRBV5-1 and TRBJ2-5; D is unclear. Trimming left V 4 bases short and J 5 bases short, with 12 bases between. Germline V gene sequence: CDR1 SGHRS, CDR2 YFSETQ. This CDR3 is 13 amino acids long. The CDR3 reads CASSLLVKETQYF. CDR3 sequence (DNA): TGCGCCAGCAGCCTGTTAGTAAAGGAGACCCAGTACTTC.

The V and J genes are TRBV4-3 and TRBJ1-2; TRBD1 aligns across 7 bases. The CDR3 contains 13 residues. Germline CDR1 reads LGHNA; CDR2 reads YSLEER. V gave up 1 base and J gave up 8 bases; unmatched junction bases: 4. The CDR3 is CASSQAGGGGYTF. CDR3 nucleotides: TGCGCCAGCAGCCAAGCAGGGGGAGGAGGCTACACCTTC.

J is TRBJ2-5 and V is TRBV5-1, with D possibly being TRBD1 (5 bases). CDR3 length equals 18 residues. Per germline, CDR1 SGHRS and CDR2 YFSETQ. Trimming took 4 bases from V and 2 from J, leaving 24 bases between them. The CDR3 loop is CASSLLGRTDPLQETQYF. Here the CDR3 DNA reads TGCGCCAGCAGCCTTCTGGGGCGGACCGACCCCCTTCAAGAGACCCAGTACTTC.

This clone was observed a few times. This rearrangement joins TRBV19 to TRBJ2-5; D not certain. The V gene lost 1 base and the J gene lost 4 bases, with 7 bases spanning the gap. Germline V gene lookup returns CDR1 LNHDA and CDR2 SQIVND (reference sequence). CDR3 length equals 13 residues. In DNA form, the CDR3 reads TGTGCCAGTAGTATAGGGGGTTTAGAGACCCAGTACTTC. As protein: CASSIGGLETQYF. The full variable domain, completed using reference TRBV19 and TRBJ2-5, is DGGITQSPKYLFRKEGQNVTLSCEQNLNHDAMYWYRQDPGQGLRLIYYSQIVNDFQKGDIAEGYSVSREKKESFPLTVTSAQKNPTAFYLCASSIGGLETQYFGPGTRLLVL.

This chain links TRBV19 with TRBJ1-5; no firm D call. Trimming shortened V by 4 bases and J by 1 base, and 11 bases separated the two germline ends. The CDR3 totals 15 residues. Germline CDR1 LNHDA, CDR2 SQIVND (reference sequence). The DNA for the CDR3 is TGTGCCAGTAGTACTTCCTCTTGGAGCAATCAGCCCCAGCATTTT. It translates to CASSTSSWSNQPQHF.

This clone was counted ten times or more. V gene TRBV18 combines with J gene TRBJ2-1; 12 nucleotides match TRBD2. Unmatched junction bases numbered 4, after V lost 1 base and J lost 9 bases. CDR1 is KGHSH, CDR2 LQKENI, per germline. This CDR3 comprises 15 residues. Here the CDR3 DNA reads TGTGCCAGCTCACCACAGCCTAGCGGGAGGGCTGAGCAGTTCTTC. Translation gives CASSPQPSGRAEQFF.

The V gene is TRBV7-8, the J gene TRBJ2-5; perhaps D is TRBD1 or TRBD2 (5 bases each). V lost 3 bases and J 4 bases, leaving 18 bases between the germline ends. CDR1 SGHVS and CDR2 FQNEAQ come from the germline V gene. The CDR3 spans 16 residues. This chain's CDR3 is CASSLVDRTGRETQYF. The CDR3 nucleotides are TGTGCCAGCAGCTTGGTGGATAGGACGGGGCGAGAGACCCAGTACTTC.

In its sample, this clone was seen a few times. V and J are TRBV5-1 and TRBJ1-5; the D gene is possibly TRBD1 (5 bases). The length of the CDR3 is 15 residues. V lost 3 bases to trimming and J lost 5 bases, with 15 bases between them. Looked up from germline, CDR1 is SGHRS and CDR2 is YFSETQ. For the CDR3, the DNA is TGCGCCAGCAGCTCCGGGACGCCTGGCGATCAGCCCCAGCATTTT. As protein: CASSSGTPGDQPQHF.

This chain joins TRBV10-3 and TRBJ2-5; D is possibly TRBD1 (6 bases). CDR1 is ENHRY and CDR2 is SYGVKD in the germline V gene. V was cut by 5 bases and J by 2 bases, with 12 bases left in between. This CDR3 comprises 14 residues. In nucleotides, the CDR3 is TGTGCCATCAGTCGAAGCGGACAGCAAGAGACCCAGTACTTC. Amino acids: CAISRSGQQETQYF.